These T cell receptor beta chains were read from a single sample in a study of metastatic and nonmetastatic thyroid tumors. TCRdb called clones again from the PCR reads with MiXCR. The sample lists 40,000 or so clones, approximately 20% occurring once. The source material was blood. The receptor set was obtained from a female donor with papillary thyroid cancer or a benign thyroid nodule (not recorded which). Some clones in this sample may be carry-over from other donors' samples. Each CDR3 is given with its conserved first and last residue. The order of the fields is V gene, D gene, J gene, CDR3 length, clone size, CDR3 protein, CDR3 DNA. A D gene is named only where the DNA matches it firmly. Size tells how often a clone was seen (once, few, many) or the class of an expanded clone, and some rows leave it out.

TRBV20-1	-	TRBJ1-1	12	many	CSARDSYHEAFF	TGCAGTGCTAGAGACTCCTATCATGAAGCTTTCTTT
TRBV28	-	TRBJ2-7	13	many	CASSLGGLREQYF	TGTGCCAGCAGTTTGGGGGGGCTACGGGAGCAGTACTTC
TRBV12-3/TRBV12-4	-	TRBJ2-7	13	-	CASSGTVNKGQYF	TGTGCCAGCAGCGGGACGGTGAATAAAGGGCAGTACTTC
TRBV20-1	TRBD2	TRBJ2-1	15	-	CSARDRREAYNEQFF	TGCAGTGCTAGAGATAGGCGGGAGGCCTACAATGAGCAGTTCTTC
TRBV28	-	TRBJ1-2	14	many	CASTPAGYSYGYTF	TGTGCCAGCACCCCGGCAGGGTATTCCTATGGCTACACCTTC
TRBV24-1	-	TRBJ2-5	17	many	CATSDPPGPQYQETQYF	TGTGCCACCAGTGACCCGCCGGGACCCCAGTACCAAGAGACCCAGTACTTC
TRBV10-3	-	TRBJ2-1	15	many	CAISDGGGTHNEQFF	TGTGCCATCAGTGATGGGGGAGGGACACACAATGAGCAGTTCTTC
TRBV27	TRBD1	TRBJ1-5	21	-	CASSLFRPGTGGSGSNQPQHF	TGTGCCAGCAGTTTATTCCGACCTGGGACAGGGGGGTCGGGGAGCAATCAGCCCCAGCATTTT
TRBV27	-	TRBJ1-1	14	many	CASSLKTGPTEAFF	TGTGCCAGCAGTTTAAAAACAGGGCCCACTGAAGCTTTCTTT
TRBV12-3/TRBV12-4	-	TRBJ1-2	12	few	CASSLQGRGYTF	TGTGCCAGCAGTTTGCAGGGTAGAGGCTACACATTC
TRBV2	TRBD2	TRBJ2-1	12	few	CASIREGYEQFF	TGTGCCAGCATCCGGGAGGGGTATGAGCAGTTCTTC
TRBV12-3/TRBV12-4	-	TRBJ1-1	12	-	CASSLAGGKAFF	TGTGCCAGCAGTTTAGCCGGGGGGAAAGCTTTCTTT
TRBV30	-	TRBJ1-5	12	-	CAWSGGNQHQHF	TGTGCCTGGAGTGGCGGAAATCAGCACCAGCATTTT
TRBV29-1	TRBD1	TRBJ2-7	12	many	CSVDGTGYEQYF	TGCAGCGTTGACGGGACAGGCTACGAGCAGTACTTC
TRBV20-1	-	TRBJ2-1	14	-	CSAPSVVGYNEQFF	TGCAGTGCTCCCAGCGTTGTCGGTTACAATGAGCAGTTCTTC
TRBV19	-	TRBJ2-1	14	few	CASKKGDQSNEQFF	TGTGCCAGTAAAAAGGGGGACCAGAGCAATGAGCAGTTCTTC
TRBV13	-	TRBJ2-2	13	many	CASSLGVTGELFF	TGTGCCAGCAGCTTAGGGGTCACCGGGGAGCTGTTTTTT
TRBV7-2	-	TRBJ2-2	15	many	CASSLAIQANGELFF	TGTGCCAGCAGCTTAGCCATCCAGGCGAACGGGGAGCTGTTTTTT
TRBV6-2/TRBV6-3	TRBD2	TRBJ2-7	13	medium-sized	CASSWLAGDEQYF	TGTGCCAGCAGCTGGCTAGCGGGAGACGAGCAGTACTTC
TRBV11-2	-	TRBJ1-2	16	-	CASSLVGFGGSNGYTF	TGTGCCAGCAGCTTAGTAGGGTTTGGGGGCTCCAATGGCTACACCTTC
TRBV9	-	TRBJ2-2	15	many	CASSVEGSNTGELFF	TGTGCCAGCAGCGTAGAAGGGTCTAATACCGGGGAGCTGTTTTTT
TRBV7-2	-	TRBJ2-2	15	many	CASSLVTGNTGELFF	TGTGCCAGCAGCTTAGTTACAGGGAACACCGGGGAGCTGTTTTTT
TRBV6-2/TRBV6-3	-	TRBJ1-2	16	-	CASIRPSRFLDYGYTF	TGTGCCAGCATCCGACCGTCGAGGTTCCTGGACTATGGCTACACCTTC